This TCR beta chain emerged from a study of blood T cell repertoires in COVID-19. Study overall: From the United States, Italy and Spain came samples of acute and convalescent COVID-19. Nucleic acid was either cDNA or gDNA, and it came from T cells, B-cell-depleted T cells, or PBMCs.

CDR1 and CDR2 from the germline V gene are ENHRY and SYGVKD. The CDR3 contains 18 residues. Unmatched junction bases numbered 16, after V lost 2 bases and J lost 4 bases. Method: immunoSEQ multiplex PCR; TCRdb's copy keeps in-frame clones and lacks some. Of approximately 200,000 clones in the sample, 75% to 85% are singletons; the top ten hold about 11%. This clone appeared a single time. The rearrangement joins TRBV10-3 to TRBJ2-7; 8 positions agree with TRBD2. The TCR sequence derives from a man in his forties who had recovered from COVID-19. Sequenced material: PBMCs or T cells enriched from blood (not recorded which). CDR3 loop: CAISEMRRGVAGRYEQYV. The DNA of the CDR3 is TGTGCCATCAGTGAGATGAGGCGGGGAGTAGCGGGGCGTTACGAGCAGTACGTC.